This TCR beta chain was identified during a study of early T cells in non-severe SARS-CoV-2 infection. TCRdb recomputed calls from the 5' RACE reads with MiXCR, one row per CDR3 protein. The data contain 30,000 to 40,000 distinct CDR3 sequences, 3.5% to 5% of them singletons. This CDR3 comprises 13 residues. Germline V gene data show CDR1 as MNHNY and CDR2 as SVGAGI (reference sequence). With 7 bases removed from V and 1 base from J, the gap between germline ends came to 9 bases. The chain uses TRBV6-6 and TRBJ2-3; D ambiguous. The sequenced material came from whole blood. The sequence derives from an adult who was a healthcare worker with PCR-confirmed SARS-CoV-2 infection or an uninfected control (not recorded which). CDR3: CASTSARTDTQYF. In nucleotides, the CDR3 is TGTGCCAGCACCAGCGCTCGCACAGATACGCAGTATTTT.